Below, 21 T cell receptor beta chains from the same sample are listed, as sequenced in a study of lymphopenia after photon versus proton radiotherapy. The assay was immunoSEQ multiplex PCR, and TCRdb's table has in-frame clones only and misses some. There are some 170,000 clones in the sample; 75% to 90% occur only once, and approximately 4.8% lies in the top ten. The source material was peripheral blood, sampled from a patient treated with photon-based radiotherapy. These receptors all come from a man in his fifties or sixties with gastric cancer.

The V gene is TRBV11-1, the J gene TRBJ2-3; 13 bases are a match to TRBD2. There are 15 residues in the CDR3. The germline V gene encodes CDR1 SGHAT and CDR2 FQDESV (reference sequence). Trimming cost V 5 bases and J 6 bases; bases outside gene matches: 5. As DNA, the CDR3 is TGTGCCAGCAGCCCATGGACTAGCGGGAGTGATACGCAGTATTTT. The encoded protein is CASSPWTSGSDTQYF.

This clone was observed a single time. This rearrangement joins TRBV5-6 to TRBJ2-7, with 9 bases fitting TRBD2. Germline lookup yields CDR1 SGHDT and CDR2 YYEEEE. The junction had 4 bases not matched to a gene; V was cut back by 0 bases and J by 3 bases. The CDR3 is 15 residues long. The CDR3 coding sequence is TGTGCCAGCAGCTTGGCCGCGGGAGGGGGCTACGAGCAGTACTTC. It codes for CASSLAAGGGYEQYF.

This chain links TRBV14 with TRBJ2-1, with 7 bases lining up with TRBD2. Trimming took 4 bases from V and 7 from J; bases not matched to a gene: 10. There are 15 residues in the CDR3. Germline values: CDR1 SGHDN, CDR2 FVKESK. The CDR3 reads CASSPGGSGMNEQFF. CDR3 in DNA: TGTGCCAGCAGCCCCGGGGGGAGCGGGATGAATGAGCAGTTCTTC. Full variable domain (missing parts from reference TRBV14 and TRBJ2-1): EAGVTQFPSHSVIEKGQTVTLRCDPISGHDNLYWYRRVMGKEIKFLLHFVKESKQDESGMPNNRFLAERTGGTYSTLKVQPAELEDSGVYFCASSPGGSGMNEQFFGPGTRLTVL.

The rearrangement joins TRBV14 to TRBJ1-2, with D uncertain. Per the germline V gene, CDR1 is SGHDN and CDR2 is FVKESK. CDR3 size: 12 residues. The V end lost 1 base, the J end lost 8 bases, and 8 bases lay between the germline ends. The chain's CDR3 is CASSQGGFGYTF. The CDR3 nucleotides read TGTGCCAGCAGCCAAGGAGGTTTCGGCTACACCTTC.

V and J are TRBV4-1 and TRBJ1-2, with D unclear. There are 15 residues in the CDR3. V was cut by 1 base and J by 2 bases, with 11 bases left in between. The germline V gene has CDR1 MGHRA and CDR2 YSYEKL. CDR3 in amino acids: CASSQVSRVNYGYTF. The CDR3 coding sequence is TGCGCCAGCAGCCAAGTAAGTAGAGTGAACTATGGCTACACCTTC.

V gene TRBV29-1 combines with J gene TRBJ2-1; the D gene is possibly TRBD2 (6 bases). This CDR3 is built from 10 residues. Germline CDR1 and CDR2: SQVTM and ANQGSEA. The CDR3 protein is CAGLHNEQFF. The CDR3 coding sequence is TGCGCCGGACTACACAATGAGCAGTTCTTC.

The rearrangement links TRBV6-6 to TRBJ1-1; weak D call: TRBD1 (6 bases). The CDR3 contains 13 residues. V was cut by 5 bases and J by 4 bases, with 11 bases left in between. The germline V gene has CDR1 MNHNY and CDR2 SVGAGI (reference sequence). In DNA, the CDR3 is TGTGCCAGCAGTCAGGGGTCCAGCACTGAAGCTTTCTTT. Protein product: CASSQGSSTEAFF.

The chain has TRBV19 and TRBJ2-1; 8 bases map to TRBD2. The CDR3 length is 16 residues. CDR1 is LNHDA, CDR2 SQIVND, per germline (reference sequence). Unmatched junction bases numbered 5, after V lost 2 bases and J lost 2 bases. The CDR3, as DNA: TGTGCCAGTAGTATACCCGGGACTAGGGCCTACAATGAGCAGTTCTTC. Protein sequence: CASSIPGTRAYNEQFF.

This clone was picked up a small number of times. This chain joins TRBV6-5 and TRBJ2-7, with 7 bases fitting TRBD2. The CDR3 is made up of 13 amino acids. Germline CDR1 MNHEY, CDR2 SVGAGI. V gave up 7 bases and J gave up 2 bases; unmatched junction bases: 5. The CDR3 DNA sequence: TGTGCCAGCACCCTAGCGGCCACCTACGAGCAGTACTTC. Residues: CASTLAATYEQYF.

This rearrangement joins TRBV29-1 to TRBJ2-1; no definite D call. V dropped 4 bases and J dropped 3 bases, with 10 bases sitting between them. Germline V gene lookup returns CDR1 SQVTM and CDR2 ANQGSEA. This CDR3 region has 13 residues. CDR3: CSVAWQNYNEQFF. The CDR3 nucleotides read TGCAGCGTTGCTTGGCAGAACTACAATGAGCAGTTCTTC.

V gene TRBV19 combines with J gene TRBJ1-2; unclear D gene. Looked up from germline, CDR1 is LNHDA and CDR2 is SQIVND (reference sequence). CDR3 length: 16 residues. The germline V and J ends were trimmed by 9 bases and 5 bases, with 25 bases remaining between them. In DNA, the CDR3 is TGTGCCAGCTACACCGGACGGCTTGGACGCCTGTATGGCTACACCTTC. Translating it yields CASYTGRLGRLYGYTF.

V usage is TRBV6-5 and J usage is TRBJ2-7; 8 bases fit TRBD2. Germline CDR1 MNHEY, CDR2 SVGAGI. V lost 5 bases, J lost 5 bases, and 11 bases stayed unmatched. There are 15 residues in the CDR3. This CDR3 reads CASSQTGTRVHEQYF. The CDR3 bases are TGTGCCAGCAGTCAGACCGGGACTAGAGTCCACGAGCAGTACTTC.

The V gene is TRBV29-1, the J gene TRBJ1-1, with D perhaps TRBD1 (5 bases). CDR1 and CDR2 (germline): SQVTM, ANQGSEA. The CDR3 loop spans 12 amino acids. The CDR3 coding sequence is TGCACCGTAGGGGTCTTCGGCACTGAAGCTTTCTTT. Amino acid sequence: CTVGVFGTEAFF.

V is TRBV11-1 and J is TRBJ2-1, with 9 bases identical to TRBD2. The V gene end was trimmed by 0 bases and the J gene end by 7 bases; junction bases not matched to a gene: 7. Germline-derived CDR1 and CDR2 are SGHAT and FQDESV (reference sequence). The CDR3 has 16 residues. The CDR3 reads CASSLAGLAGRNEQFF. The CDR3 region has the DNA TGTGCCAGCAGCTTAGCGGGCCTAGCGGGGAGGAATGAGCAGTTCTTC.

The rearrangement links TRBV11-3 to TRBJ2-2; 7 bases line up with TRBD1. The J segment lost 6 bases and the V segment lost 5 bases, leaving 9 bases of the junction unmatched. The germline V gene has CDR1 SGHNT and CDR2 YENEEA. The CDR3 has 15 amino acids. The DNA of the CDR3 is TGTGCCAGCAGCCCCCGTTACCAGGGGGCCGGGGAGCTGTTTTTT. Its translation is CASSPRYQGAGELFF.

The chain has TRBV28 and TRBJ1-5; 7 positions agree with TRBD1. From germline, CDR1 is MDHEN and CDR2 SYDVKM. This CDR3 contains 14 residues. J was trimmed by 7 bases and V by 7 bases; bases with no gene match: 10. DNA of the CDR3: TGTGCCAGCATCTGGGGATCAGGGGGACAGCCCCAGCATTTT. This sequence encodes CASIWGSGGQPQHF.

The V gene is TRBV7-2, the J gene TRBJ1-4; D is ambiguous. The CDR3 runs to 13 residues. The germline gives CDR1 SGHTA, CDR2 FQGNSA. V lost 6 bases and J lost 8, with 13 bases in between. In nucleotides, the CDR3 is TGTGCCAGCAGGTTCCTCGGCGAGGAAAAACTGTTTTTT. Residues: CASRFLGEEKLFF.

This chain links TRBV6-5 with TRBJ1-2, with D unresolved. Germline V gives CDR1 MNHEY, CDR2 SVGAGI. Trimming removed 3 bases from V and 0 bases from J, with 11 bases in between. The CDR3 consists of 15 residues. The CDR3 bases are TGTGCCAGCAGTTATACGCCCTTAGCTAACTATGGCTACACCTTC. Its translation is CASSYTPLANYGYTF.

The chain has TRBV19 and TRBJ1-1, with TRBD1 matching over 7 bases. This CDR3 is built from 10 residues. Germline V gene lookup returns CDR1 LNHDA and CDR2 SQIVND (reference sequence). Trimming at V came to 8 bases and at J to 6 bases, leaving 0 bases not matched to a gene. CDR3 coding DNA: TGTGCCAGTCAGGGGGCTGAAGCTTTCTTT. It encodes CASQGAEAFF.

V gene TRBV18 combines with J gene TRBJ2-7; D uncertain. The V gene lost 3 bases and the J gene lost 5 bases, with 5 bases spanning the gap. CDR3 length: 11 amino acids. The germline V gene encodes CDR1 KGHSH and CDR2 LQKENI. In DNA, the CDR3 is TGTGCCAGCTCACCTGATCACGAGCAGTACTTC. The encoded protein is CASSPDHEQYF.

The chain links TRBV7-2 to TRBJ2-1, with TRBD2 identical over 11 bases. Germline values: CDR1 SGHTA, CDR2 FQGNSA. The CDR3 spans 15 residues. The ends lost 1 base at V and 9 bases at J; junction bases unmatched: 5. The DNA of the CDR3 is TGTGCCAGCAGCTTAGGGGGTAGCGGGAGGGTTGAGCAGTTCTTC. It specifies CASSLGGSGRVEQFF. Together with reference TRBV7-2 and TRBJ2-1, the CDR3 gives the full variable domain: GAGVSQSPSNKVTEKGKDVELRCDPISGHTALYWYRQSLGQGLEFLIYFQGNSAPDKSGLPSDRFSAERTGGSVSTLTIQRTQQEDSAVYLCASSLGGSGRVEQFFGPGTRLTVL.